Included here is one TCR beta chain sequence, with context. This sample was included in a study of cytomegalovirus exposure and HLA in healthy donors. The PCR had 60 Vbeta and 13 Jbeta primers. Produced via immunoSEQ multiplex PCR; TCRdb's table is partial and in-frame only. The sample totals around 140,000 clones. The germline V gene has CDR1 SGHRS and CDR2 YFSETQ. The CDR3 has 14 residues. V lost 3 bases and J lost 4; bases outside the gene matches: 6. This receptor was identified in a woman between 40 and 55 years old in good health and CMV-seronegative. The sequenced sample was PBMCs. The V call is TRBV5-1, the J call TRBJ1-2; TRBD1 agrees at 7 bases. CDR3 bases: TGCGCCAGCAGCTCCGGGACAGCACTCTATGGCTACACCTTC. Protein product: CASSSGTALYGYTF.